This T cell receptor (beta chain) is drawn from a study of blood T cell repertoires in COVID-19. The wider study: Sites in the United States, Italy and Spain provided acute and convalescent COVID-19 samples.

The protocol was immunoSEQ multiplex PCR, while the TCRdb copy is restricted to in-frame clones and leaves out a portion. Among about 170,000 clones listed, approximately 84% were seen once. Germline V gives CDR1 SEHNR, CDR2 FQNEAQ (reference sequence). The CDR3 is made up of 18 amino acids. Trimming removed 5 bases from V and 5 bases from J; junction bases left unmatched: 11. This clonotype was obtained from a woman of 80 years or more with acute or convalescent COVID-19. The chain carries TRBV7-9 and TRBJ2-5; TRBD2 aligns across 16 bases. The sequenced material came from peripheral blood. The CDR3 sequence is CASSTGTSGRASGETQYF. CDR3 nucleotide sequence: TGTGCCAGCAGCACAGGGACTAGCGGGAGGGCTTCGGGGGAGACCCAGTACTTC.